These 10 T cell receptor beta chains originate from one sample sequenced in a study of blood T cell repertoires in COVID-19. Data came from immunoSEQ multiplex PCR; TCRdb stores just in-frame clones and leaves some out. In the table there are about 400,000 clones, roughly 87% of which are singletons. Sequenced material: PBMCs or T cells enriched from blood (not recorded which). These receptors were obtained from a woman between 35 and 50 years old with acute COVID-19.

This chain links TRBV5-6 with TRBJ2-2, with D hard to call. The CDR3 spans 13 residues. Germline CDR1 and CDR2: SGHDT and YYEEEE. The ends were cut back, 0 bases at V and 5 bases at J, with 5 bases in the middle. The CDR3 region has the DNA TGTGCCAGCAGCTTGGTCTTGACCGGGGAGCTGTTTTTT. Its translation: CASSLVLTGELFF. The entire variable domain, with the rest obtained from reference TRBV5-6 and TRBJ2-2, is as follows: DAGVTQSPTHLIKTRGQQVTLRCSPKSGHDTVSWYQQALGQGPQFIFQYYEEEERQRGNFPDRFSGHQFPNYSSELNVNALLLGDSALYLCASSLVLTGELFFGEGSRLTVL.

The J gene is TRBJ2-3, the V gene TRBV2, with D possibly matching TRBD1 (6 bases). The germline V gene encodes CDR1 SNHLY and CDR2 FYNNEI. Trimming shortened V by 4 bases and J by 6 bases, and 11 bases separated the two germline ends. This CDR3 is 13 amino acids long. CDR3: CASSAVGGDTQYF. In DNA form, the CDR3 reads TGTGCCAGCAGTGCGGTTGGGGGCGATACGCAGTATTTT.

The chain links TRBV29-1 to TRBJ1-5; TRBD1 aligns across 8 bases. The CDR3 is made up of 14 amino acids. The junction had 7 bases not matched to a gene; V was cut back by 6 bases and J by 3 bases. The germline CDR1 and CDR2 sequences are SQVTM and ANQGSEA. The CDR3 region is CSVGTGHPNQPQHF. The CDR3 bases are TGCAGCGTCGGGACAGGCCACCCCAATCAGCCCCAGCATTTT.

V is TRBV5-5 and J is TRBJ1-2; D gene uncertain. CDR3 size: 13 residues. The germline gives CDR1 SGHKS, CDR2 YYEKEE (reference sequence). The V end lost 4 bases, the J end lost 6 bases, and 13 bases lay between the germline ends. DNA of the CDR3: TGTGCCAGCAGCGGATACAGCAGTGATGGCTACACCTTC. Its protein is CASSGYSSDGYTF.

The rearrangement uses TRBV7-2 and TRBJ1-6; no reliable D call. CDR3 length: 15 amino acids. Germline CDR1 and CDR2: SGHTA and FQGNSA. Trimming took 6 bases from V and 5 from J, leaving 14 bases between them. The CDR3 loop is CASRLRASDNSPLHF. CDR3 DNA: TGTGCCAGCAGGCTTCGAGCCAGCGATAATTCACCCCTCCACTTT.

This sequence joins TRBV30 and TRBJ1-1, with TRBD1 identical over 7 bases. This CDR3 is 15 amino acids long. V dropped 4 bases and J dropped 1; count of bases not matched to a gene: 9. CDR1 is GTSNPN, CDR2 SVGIG, per germline (reference sequence). The CDR3 region has the DNA TGTGCCTGGAAATTAGCTGACAGGGAGAACACTGAAGCTTTCTTT. Residues: CAWKLADRENTEAFF.

The chain combines TRBV2 with TRBJ2-5; 7 bases map to TRBD1. Looked up from germline, CDR1 is SNHLY and CDR2 is FYNNEI. The V and J ends lost 4 bases and 4 bases, in that order; junction bases with no gene match: 6. This CDR3 spans 14 amino acids. The CDR3 nucleotides are TGTGCCAGCAGTGCGAGGGGGCCGGGAGAGACCCAGTACTTC. Its translation: CASSARGPGETQYF.

The J gene is TRBJ2-3, the V gene TRBV19; weak D call: TRBD1 (6 bases). Germline V gene data show CDR1 as LNHDA and CDR2 as SQIVND (reference sequence). The ends were cut back, 9 bases at V and 0 bases at J, with 16 bases in the middle. The CDR3 is 15 amino acids. The DNA of the CDR3 is TGTGCCAGCGCTACGGACAGCCGTAGCACAGATACGCAGTATTTT. Translation gives CASATDSRSTDTQYF.

V usage is TRBV7-9 and J usage is TRBJ1-2, with 9 bases fitting TRBD1. J gave up 2 bases and V 3 bases, and 7 bases lay outside the gene matches. There are 16 residues in the CDR3. Germline assignment: CDR1 SEHNR and CDR2 FQNEAQ (reference sequence). The CDR3 DNA sequence: TGTGCCAGCAGCTTGGTGGGACAGGGTTTAAACTATGGCTACACCTTC. It yields the protein CASSLVGQGLNYGYTF.

The CDR3 coding sequence is TGTGCCAGCTCACCCACAGGGGGCAGACAGCCCCAGCATTTT. Its protein product is CASSPTGGRQPQHF. The J gene is TRBJ1-5, the V gene TRBV18; TRBD1 matches at 9 bases. Looked up from germline, CDR1 is KGHSH and CDR2 is LQKENI. V lost 3 bases to trimming and J lost 7 bases; unmatched junction nucleotides: 4. The length of the CDR3 is 14 residues. The full variable domain, with the rest looked up from reference TRBV18 and TRBJ1-5, is NAGVMQNPRHLVRRRGQEARLRCSPMKGHSHVYWYRQLPEEGLKFMVYLQKENIIDESGMPKERFSAEFPKEGPSILRIQQVVRGDSAAYFCASSPTGGRQPQHFGDGTRLSIL.